This T cell receptor beta chain was profiled in a study of spatial heterogeneity in lung cancer. MiXCR was run by TCRdb on the 5' RACE reads, yielding one entry per CDR3 protein. The table lists about 39,000 distinct CDR3 sequences, 5.8% of them singletons, with roughly 12% in the top ten. This clonotype came up many times. CDR3 length: 17 residues. Trimming removed 4 bases from V and 5 bases from J; junction bases left unmatched: 16. Germline values: CDR1 MDHEN, CDR2 SYDVKM. The time point was: sample taken at primary tumor resection. TCRs were sequenced from unsorted whole RNA of tumor, nontumor lung or PBMC.

The sample consisted of PBMCs, taken at surgery. This receptor was identified in a male donor with early-stage non-small cell lung cancer. The chain is built from TRBV28 and TRBJ1-2; 7 bases line up with TRBD1. The CDR3 coding sequence is TGTGCCAGCAGTTCGACGGGAGACAGGGCTTTGTTGTATGGCTACACCTTC. It codes for CASSSTGDRALLYGYTF.